The T cell receptor (beta chain) under discussion was sequenced for a study of blood T cell repertoires in COVID-19. Study overall: Specimens from acute and convalescent COVID-19 originated in the United States, Italy and Spain.

Generated by immunoSEQ multiplex PCR, the TCRdb table keeps only in-frame clones and is missing some. The repertoire holds approximately 290,000 clones, with 89% as singletons. V shed 1 base and J shed 5 bases, with 17 bases lying between them. Germline V gives CDR1 GTSNPN, CDR2 SVGIG (reference sequence). The CDR3 extends over 15 amino acids. The source material was peripheral blood. The source is a woman aged 55-70 years with acute or convalescent COVID-19. This rearrangement joins TRBV30 to TRBJ1-2; no reliable D call. CDR3 residues: CAWSAGHGAGYGYTF. Here the CDR3 DNA reads TGTGCCTGGAGTGCAGGTCATGGTGCCGGATATGGCTACACCTTC.